One and the same sample provided the 22 T cell receptor beta chains below, sequenced in a study of control samples from healthy donors and cancer patients. Using immunoSEQ multiplex PCR, the repertoire was profiled, and TCRdb retains in-frame clones only, with some absent. Of under 85,000 clones in the sample, more than 65% were seen once. Sequenced: PBMCs. These receptors were obtained from a man in his sixties with head and neck cancer.

The genes are TRBV30 and TRBJ1-2, with TRBD1 matching over 9 bases. In germline, CDR1 is GTSNPN, CDR2 SVGIG (reference sequence). V shed 0 bases and J 7 bases; nucleotides not matched to a gene: 3. There are 13 residues in the CDR3. CDR3 loop: CAWSVTGGTGYTF. CDR3 nucleotide sequence: TGTGCCTGGAGTGTAACAGGGGGCACTGGCTACACCTTC. Full variable domain (rest looked up from reference TRBV30 and TRBJ1-2): SQTIHQWPATLVQPVGSPLSLECTVEGTSNPNLYWYRQAAGRGLQLLFYSVGIGQISSEVPQNLSASRPQDRQFILSSKKLLLSDSGFYLCAWSVTGGTGYTFGSGTRLTVV.

This sequence joins TRBV6-5 and TRBJ1-2; maybe TRBD1 (5 bases). V was trimmed by 7 bases and J by 7 bases, leaving 22 bases between them. Germline V gene sequence: CDR1 MNHEY, CDR2 SVGAGI. The CDR3 loop spans 15 amino acids. The CDR3 bases are TGTGCCAGCAAGTTCAGTGGATCAGGGTTGGGTGGCTACACCTTC. Protein: CASKFSGSGLGGYTF.

The sample holds one count of this clone. V usage is TRBV2 and J usage is TRBJ2-7; the D is unclear. V shed 3 bases and J shed 5 bases, with 11 bases lying between them. Germline V gene lookup returns CDR1 SNHLY and CDR2 FYNNEI. The CDR3 is made up of 13 amino acids. The CDR3, as DNA: TGTGCCAGCAGTGACACCCCACGGGACGAGCAGTACTTC. The encoded protein is CASSDTPRDEQYF.

This clone has more than one count but fewer than ten. The chain uses TRBV5-1 and TRBJ1-4; D gene unclear. The CDR3 loop spans 14 amino acids. Per germline, CDR1 SGHRS and CDR2 YFSETQ. V was cut by 4 bases and J by 7 bases, with 14 bases left in between. The CDR3: CASSPAGIGEKLFF. In DNA, the CDR3 is TGCGCCAGCAGCCCGGCGGGGATAGGTGAAAAACTGTTTTTT.

The J gene is TRBJ1-1, the V gene TRBV6-5, with D unclear. Germline V gives CDR1 MNHEY, CDR2 SVGAGI. The length of the CDR3 is 13 residues. V was cut by 5 bases and J by 0 bases, with 7 bases left in between. The CDR3 sequence: CASSSALNTEAFF. Here the CDR3 DNA reads TGTGCCAGCAGTAGTGCGCTGAACACTGAAGCTTTCTTT.

This rearrangement joins TRBV5-1 to TRBJ1-2; TRBD1 matches 7 bases. Losses at the gene ends were 4 bases for V and 6 bases for J; bases not matched to a gene: 6. Germline V gene lookup returns CDR1 SGHRS and CDR2 YFSETQ. This CDR3 has 13 residues. The CDR3 region is CASSTPGQHGYTF. CDR3 DNA: TGCGCCAGCAGCACGCCGGGACAGCATGGCTACACCTTC. The complete variable domain, with remaining parts taken from reference TRBV5-1 and TRBJ1-2, reads KAGVTQTPRYLIKTRGQQVTLSCSPISGHRSVSWYQQTPGQGLQFLFEYFSETQRNKGNFPGRFSGRQFSNSRSEMNVSTLELGDSALYLCASSTPGQHGYTFGSGTRLTVV.

This clone was detected only once. The gene calls are TRBV10-3 and TRBJ2-3; 14 nucleotides match TRBD2. Germline V lookup: CDR1 ENHRY, CDR2 SYGVKD. This CDR3 has 20 amino acids. Losses at the gene ends were 3 bases for V and 0 bases for J; bases not matched to a gene: 11. CDR3 DNA sequence: TGTGCCATCAGTGAAACCCCCCGACTAGCGGGAGGGCGTAGCACAGATACGCAGTATTTT. It encodes CAISETPRLAGGRSTDTQYF.

The J gene is TRBJ2-7, the V gene TRBV28, with 8 bases matching TRBD1. The CDR3 covers 15 residues. J was trimmed by 3 bases and V by 2 bases; bases with no gene match: 6. Germline values: CDR1 MDHEN, CDR2 SYDVKM. For the CDR3, the DNA is TGTGCCAGCAGTTTACTTGGGACAGGCCTCTACGAGCAGTACTTC. It codes for CASSLLGTGLYEQYF.

Remarks on this clone: A read error may produce the germline difference seen at one junction end. The chain has TRBV5-1 and TRBJ2-2, with 7 bases that match TRBD2. The CDR3 is made up of 15 amino acids. CDR1 is SGHRS and CDR2 is YFSETQ in the germline V gene. The CDR3 loop is CASSPSSGDIGELFF. In DNA, the CDR3 is TGTGCCAGCAGCCCATCTAGCGGAGACATCGGGGAGCTGTTTTTT.

The sample holds one count of this clone. The chain links TRBV5-6 to TRBJ2-5; 7 nucleotides agree with TRBD1. The CDR3 spans 16 residues. Germline CDR1 is SGHDT and CDR2 is YYEEEE. V gave up 4 bases and J gave up 2 bases; unmatched junction bases: 11. The CDR3 nucleotides are TGTGCCAGCAGCCGTTCCGTAACAGGGGAACAAGAGACCCAGTACTTC. As protein: CASSRSVTGEQETQYF. Using reference TRBV5-6 and TRBJ2-5 for the parts outside the CDR3, the full variable domain is DAGVTQSPTHLIKTRGQQVTLRCSPKSGHDTVSWYQQALGQGPQFIFQYYEEEERQRGNFPDRFSGHQFPNYSSELNVNALLLGDSALYLCASSRSVTGEQETQYFGPGTRLLVL.

The genes are TRBV5-1 and TRBJ2-5; 8 bases line up with TRBD1. Germline CDR1 reads SGHRS; CDR2 reads YFSETQ. Unmatched junction bases numbered 18, after V lost 4 bases and J lost 4 bases. The CDR3 spans 18 residues. The CDR3 region is CASSPADRVLVSLETQYF. CDR3 nucleotide sequence: TGCGCCAGCAGCCCGGCGGACAGGGTATTGGTGTCATTAGAGACCCAGTACTTC.

V usage is TRBV2 and J usage is TRBJ2-5; D is perhaps TRBD1 or TRBD2 (5 bases each). The V gene lost 6 bases and the J gene lost 3 bases, with 17 bases spanning the gap. Germline-derived CDR1 and CDR2 are SNHLY and FYNNEI. The CDR3 is 15 residues long. CDR3 bases: TGTGCCAGCAGCTCTAATTCCGGGACGGAAGAGACCCAGTACTTC. It yields the protein CASSSNSGTEETQYF.

This chain uses TRBV25-1 with TRBJ1-2, with D hard to call. The CDR3 is made up of 14 amino acids. V gave up 2 bases and J gave up 4 bases, with 11 bases separating them. Germline V gives CDR1 MGHDK, CDR2 SYGVNS. In nucleotides, the CDR3 is TGTGCCAGCAGTGAACTTCTCACAAGCTATGGCTACACCTTC. Translating gives CASSELLTSYGYTF.

The chain recombines TRBV6-5 with TRBJ1-2; 9 nucleotides agree with TRBD1. This CDR3 contains 13 residues. Unmatched junction bases numbered 7, after V lost 8 bases and J lost 6 bases. CDR1 MNHEY and CDR2 SVGAGI come from the germline V gene. The DNA for the CDR3 is TGTGCCAGCGGGTCCCGGGACAGGGATGGCTACACCTTC. As protein: CASGSRDRDGYTF.

This chain uses TRBV28 with TRBJ2-7, with unresolved D. V was shortened by 10 bases and J by 3 bases, with 10 bases between the two germline ends. This CDR3 has 11 residues. Germline CDR1 is MDHEN and CDR2 is SYDVKM. CDR3 nucleotides: TGTGCCACCCTTGGTCGCTACGAGCAGTACTTC. As protein: CATLGRYEQYF. Variable domain in full (rest from reference TRBV28 and TRBJ2-7): DVKVTQSSRYLVKRTGEKVFLECVQDMDHENMFWYRQDPGLGLRLIYFSYDVKMKEKGDIPEGYSVSREKKERFSLILESASTNQTSMYLCATLGRYEQYFGPGTRLTVT.

This chain uses TRBV5-1 with TRBJ2-3, with a possible D match to TRBD2 (6 bases). Trimming removed 5 bases at V and 4 bases at J, with 17 bases between. This CDR3 spans 15 amino acids. Germline CDR1 is SGHRS and CDR2 is YFSETQ. CDR3 nucleotide sequence: TGCGCCAGCAGGGGCTTGGGGGAGGTCGCAGATACGCAGTATTTT. Translating it yields CASRGLGEVADTQYF.

The genes are TRBV10-2 and TRBJ1-2; D might be TRBD1 (6 bases). The CDR3 consists of 14 residues. Germline V gene data show CDR1 as WSHSY and CDR2 as SAAADI. Trimming took off 6 bases at V and 5 bases at J, with 16 bases between the two ends. This CDR3 reads CASSTGVGGYGYTF. The CDR3 DNA sequence: TGCGCCAGCAGCACGGGGGTAGGGGGATATGGCTACACCTTC.

This chain connects TRBV6-5 to TRBJ2-4, with D perhaps matching TRBD1 (6 bases). There are 15 residues in the CDR3. Germline CDR1 MNHEY, CDR2 SVGAGI. V was pared by 6 bases and J by 4 bases, with 16 bases between. CDR3: CASRPHDRIKNIQYF. CDR3 in DNA: TGTGCCAGCAGACCCCATGACAGGATAAAAAACATTCAGTACTTC.

The chain links TRBV6-6 to TRBJ1-1; 7 nucleotides line up with TRBD1. V was pared by 6 bases and J by 10 bases, with 8 bases of the junction left unmatched. Germline assignment: CDR1 MNHNY and CDR2 SVGAGI (reference sequence). The CDR3 runs to 12 residues. The CDR3 spells CASSPDRAGAFF. CDR3 bases: TGTGCCAGCAGCCCCGACAGGGCCGGAGCTTTCTTT.

This clone was seen a few times. V usage is TRBV29-1 and J usage is TRBJ2-3; 13 bases are a match to TRBD2. V lost 3 bases, J lost 6 bases, and 24 bases stayed unmatched. Germline CDR1 is SQVTM and CDR2 is ANQGSEA. The CDR3 loop spans 21 amino acids. The CDR3 nucleotides are TGCAGCGTTGAGACCCTGCGTGGACTAGCGGGAGTTCTAGGGAGGAAGGATACGCAGTATTTT. Protein sequence: CSVETLRGLAGVLGRKDTQYF.

J is TRBJ2-2 and V is TRBV19; D unclear. CDR3 length: 13 residues. From germline, CDR1 is LNHDA and CDR2 SQIVND (reference sequence). The ends were cut back, 6 bases at V and 4 bases at J, with 9 bases in the middle. As DNA, the CDR3 is TGTGCCAGTAGCCGATTCTTCACCGGGGAGCTGTTTTTT. This sequence encodes CASSRFFTGELFF.

This clone showed up just once. CDR3 DNA: TGTGCCAGCAGCTTAGGGGGGGCTAGCGGGAGTCGCTTTGATGAGCAGTTCTTC. Translated: CASSLGGASGSRFDEQFF. The rearrangement joins TRBV11-2 to TRBJ2-1, with TRBD2 matching over 10 bases. V shed 1 base, J shed 8 bases, and the junction held 14 bases outside the gene matches. This CDR3 has 18 residues. CDR1 SGHAT and CDR2 FQNNGV come from the germline V gene.